This is a list of T cell receptor beta chains from one sample in a study of cytomegalovirus exposure and HLA in healthy donors. Assay: immunoSEQ multiplex PCR; the TCRdb copy retains only in-frame clones and omits some. The data contain 150,000 to 200,000 clones, around two thirds of them singletons. The sequencing input was PBMCs. The receptor set was obtained from a man between 50 and 59 years old in good health and CMV-seronegative. The CDR3 runs from the conserved cysteine through the conserved F or W. D genes are given only for firm matches. For some rows the clone size is stated as once, few or many, or as a class when expanded; others skip it.

clone_size: few; j_call: TRBJ2-3; v_call: TRBV25-1; d_call: TRBD1; cdr3_nt: TGTGCCAGCAGTGGGAGAAAAGATGGACAGGGAACAGATACGCAGTATTTT; cdr3_aa: CASSGRKDGQGTDTQYF
clone_size: few; j_call: TRBJ2-5; v_call: TRBV2; d_call: TRBD2; cdr3_nt: TGTGCCAGCAGTGAACCACTTAGCGGGGTACAAGAGACCCAGTACTTC; cdr3_aa: CASSEPLSGVQETQYF
clone_size: .; j_call: TRBJ1-5; v_call: TRBV2; d_call: TRBD1; cdr3_nt: TGTGCCAGCAGCGGCCCCGGGACAGGGGGCGTTCAGCCCCAGCATTTT; cdr3_aa: CASSGPGTGGVQPQHF
clone_size: few; j_call: TRBJ2-1; v_call: TRBV11-2; d_call: .; cdr3_nt: TGTGCCAGCAGGCGCGACAGCTACAATGAGCAGTTCTTC; cdr3_aa: CASRRDSYNEQFF
clone_size: .; j_call: TRBJ2-5; v_call: TRBV5-1; d_call: .; cdr3_nt: TGCGCCAGCAGCTTAGCACTTCAAGAGACCCAGTACTTC; cdr3_aa: CASSLALQETQYF
clone_size: .; j_call: TRBJ1-3; v_call: TRBV6-5; d_call: .; cdr3_nt: TGTGCCAGCAGTTTTACAGGACCTCTCGGAAACACCATATATTTT; cdr3_aa: CASSFTGPLGNTIYF
clone_size: .; j_call: TRBJ2-3; v_call: TRBV28; d_call: .; cdr3_nt: TGTGCCAGCAGTTATTCTGGGGGGGATACGCAGTATTTT; cdr3_aa: CASSYSGGDTQYF
clone_size: .; j_call: TRBJ1-2; v_call: TRBV14; d_call: .; cdr3_nt: TGTGCCAGCAGCCGGCAGGGCCAATCCTATGGCTACACCTTC; cdr3_aa: CASSRQGQSYGYTF
clone_size: .; j_call: TRBJ2-7; v_call: TRBV9; d_call: TRBD1; cdr3_nt: TGTGCCAGCAGCCCACAGGGGCTCCACGAGCAGTACTTC; cdr3_aa: CASSPQGLHEQYF
clone_size: .; j_call: TRBJ2-3; v_call: TRBV6-4; d_call: TRBD1; cdr3_nt: TGTGCCAGCAGTGTGGGGGACAGGGAGACAGATACGCAGTATTTT; cdr3_aa: CASSVGDRETDTQYF
clone_size: .; j_call: TRBJ1-2; v_call: TRBV5-6; d_call: TRBD1; cdr3_nt: TGTGCCAGCAGCTTGGATGGGGACAGTTATGGCTACACCTTC; cdr3_aa: CASSLDGDSYGYTF
clone_size: .; j_call: TRBJ2-7; v_call: TRBV5-6; d_call: TRBD2; cdr3_nt: TGTGCCAGCAGCCGGATCAGGGAGGGCTACGAGCAGTACTTC; cdr3_aa: CASSRIREGYEQYF
clone_size: .; j_call: TRBJ2-1; v_call: TRBV6-5; d_call: TRBD2; cdr3_nt: TGTGCCAGCAGTTACAAGCGGGGGGGCCGGGGGTATGAGCAGTTCTTC; cdr3_aa: CASSYKRGGRGYEQFF
clone_size: .; j_call: TRBJ2-1; v_call: TRBV10-3; d_call: .; cdr3_nt: TGTGCCATCAGTTCGACTAGTGGGCCCCTCTATGAGCAGTTCTTC; cdr3_aa: CAISSTSGPLYEQFF
clone_size: .; j_call: TRBJ2-7; v_call: TRBV2; d_call: .; cdr3_nt: TGTGCCATCGGACACGAGTCCTACGAGCAGTACTTC; cdr3_aa: CAIGHESYEQYF
clone_size: .; j_call: TRBJ1-4; v_call: TRBV19; d_call: TRBD1; cdr3_nt: TGTGCCAGTAGTAACCCAGGGGGTGCCTCAACTAATGAAAAACTGTTTTTT; cdr3_aa: CASSNPGGASTNEKLFF
clone_size: .; j_call: TRBJ2-7; v_call: TRBV28; d_call: .; cdr3_nt: TGTGCCAGCAGCACCCTCGGATATAGCACCTACGAGCAGTACTTC; cdr3_aa: CASSTLGYSTYEQYF